This entry is about one T cell receptor beta chain. As yet, its antigen is unknown. After isolation, RNA underwent reverse transcription to generate cDNA as the sequencing template. Method: immunoSEQ multiplex PCR; TCRdb's copy keeps in-frame clones and lacks some. The data hold roughly 150,000 clones, with 55% observed a single time. V lost 4 bases and J 7 bases, leaving 10 bases between the germline ends. CDR3 length: 12 residues. The germline V gene has CDR1 SGHTA and CDR2 FQGNSA. This sample is drawn from a study of CD8+ T cells in alopecia areata. Study results and caveats: Normal skin contains resident alphabeta T cells, and these are also sequenced in scalp samples. Patients showed less clear TCR sequence sharing than mice, possibly partly because of HLA diversity. Researchers report lesional scalp, most notably alopecia totalis/universalis, outstripped normal scalp in clonality.

The chain has TRBV7-2 and TRBJ1-1; tentative D call: TRBD1 (5 bases). The receptor was derived from a human donor in good health. Sequencing was carried out using CD4+ T cells sorted from blood. In nucleotides, the CDR3 is TGTGCCAGCAGCTACTGGGGACGTGAAGCTTTCTTT. This gives the protein CASSYWGREAFF.